This T cell receptor (beta chain) was captured by sequencing in a study of cytomegalovirus exposure and HLA in healthy donors. Primers included in the PCR were 60 Vbeta and 13 Jbeta primers. Data came from immunoSEQ multiplex PCR; TCRdb stores just in-frame clones and leaves some out. Among 140,000 to 150,000 clones listed, just under 85% were seen once. V was shortened by 8 bases and J by 8 bases, with 15 bases between the two germline ends. The CDR3 contains 11 residues. Germline V lookup: CDR1 DFQATT, CDR2 SNEGSKA (reference sequence). This sequence was found in a woman aged 55-70 years in good health and CMV-seropositive. The V call is TRBV20-1, the J call TRBJ1-2; perhaps TRBD1 as D (5 bases). The sequencing input was PBMCs. CDR3 loop: CSTGDWEGYTF. The CDR3 coding sequence is TGCAGTACGGGGGATTGGGAGGGCTACACCTTC.